A selection of T cell receptor beta chains follows, all from one sample in a study of shared clonotypes between healthy human individuals. The protocol was immunoSEQ multiplex PCR, while the TCRdb copy is restricted to in-frame clones and leaves out a portion. The table has some 650,000 clones, roughly 97% seen once; the top ten hold 0.045% to 0.07%. The specimen sequenced was naive CD4+ T cells sorted from blood. These receptors came from a woman aged 30 to 39 in good health. CDR3s include the opening cysteine and the closing phenylalanine or tryptophan. A D gene is named only where the DNA matches it firmly. The size entry is marked missing in some rows and otherwise reads once, few, many or a size class.

>TRBJ1-3|NA|TRBV15|NA
TGTGCCACCAGCCTAGGGGCAGCCTCTGGAAACACCATATATTTT
CATSLGAASGNTIYF
>TRBJ2-2|NA|TRBV5-4|TRBD2
TGTGCCAGCAGCTTGGGTAGACTAGCGGGAGTCACCGGGGAGCTGTTTTTT
CASSLGRLAGVTGELFF
>TRBJ2-7|NA|TRBV25-1|TRBD2
TGTGCCAGCAGTGACCTCTCGACTAGCGGCGCCTACGAGCAGTACTTC
CASSDLSTSGAYEQYF
>TRBJ2-7|NA|TRBV5-6|NA
TGTGCCAGCAGCTTGGGGCAGGTTTCCTTCTACGAGCAGTACTTC
CASSLGQVSFYEQYF
>TRBJ2-5|once|TRBV19|NA
TGTGCCAGTAGTTTTTCTCCACTAGCTGAAGAGACCCAGTACTTC
CASSFSPLAEETQYF
>TRBJ2-5|NA|TRBV11-2|NA
TGTGCCAGCAGCCCCCTACGGGACACGCTTCGAGGGACCCAGTACTTC
CASSPLRDTLRGTQYF
>TRBJ2-7|NA|TRBV28|NA
TGTGCCAGCAGCATCCCCGGGGGCGGAACGCCCTACGAGCAGTACTTC
CASSIPGGGTPYEQYF
>TRBJ2-3|NA|TRBV5-6|NA
TGTGCCAGCAGCGCAGGGAGCACAGATACGCAGTATTTT
CASSAGSTDTQYF
>TRBJ1-3|NA|TRBV4-2|NA
TGTGCCAGCAGCCAAGATCGCGTCAGAAACCCAAACACCATATATTTT
CASSQDRVRNPNTIYF
>TRBJ2-3|NA|TRBV6-1|NA
TGTGCCAGCAGTAGGGGACGGATCCTCACAGATACGCAGTATTTT
CASSRGRILTDTQYF
>TRBJ1-1|NA|TRBV6-6|TRBD1
TGTGCCAGCAGTGCCGGGACAGGGATTATGAACACTGAAGCTTTCTTT
CASSAGTGIMNTEAFF
>TRBJ1-4|NA|TRBV6-1|TRBD1
TGTGCCAGCCGGACAGGGGGCGGGTCAGAAAAACTGTTTTTT
CASRTGGGSEKLFF
>TRBJ1-5|NA|TRBV19|TRBD1
TGTGCCCCCAAAGGGGACAGGGAGGTCGATCAGCCCCAGCATTTT
CAPKGDREVDQPQHF
>TRBJ2-7|NA|TRBV28|TRBD1
TGTGCCAGCAGTTTATCGGACAGGGCGTACGAGCAGTACTTC
CASSLSDRAYEQYF
>TRBJ1-1|NA|TRBV18|TRBD1
TGTGCCAGCTCACCGGACAGGGGAAGGGGATTAGACACTGAAGCTTTCTTT
CASSPDRGRGLDTEAFF
>TRBJ1-3|NA|TRBV27|NA
TGTGCCAGCAGGGGAAGCTCTGGAAACACCATATATTTT
CASRGSSGNTIYF
>TRBJ2-2|NA|TRBV28|TRBD2
TGTGCCAGCAGTTTAATAGGCGTGCGACTAGCGGGAATTGGTTCCGGGGAGCTGTTTTTT
CASSLIGVRLAGIGSGELFF
>TRBJ2-1|NA|TRBV7-6|NA
TGTGCCAGCAGCTTAGGCGGGACGGGGTACGAGCAGTTCTTC
CASSLGGTGYEQFF
>TRBJ2-7|NA|TRBV9|NA
TGTGCCAGCAGCTCCTCCGAGGGCTTCCCCTACGAGCAGTACTTC
CASSSSEGFPYEQYF
>TRBJ1-1|once|TRBV14|NA
TGTGCCAGCAGCCAAGATCGCTTTGGCCTCCCGAACACTGAAGCTTTCTTT
CASSQDRFGLPNTEAFF
>TRBJ2-1|NA|TRBV11-2|TRBD2
TGTGCCAGCAGGAGCGGGGGGGGCCGATACAATGAGCAGTTCTTC
CASRSGGGRYNEQFF
>TRBJ2-7|NA|TRBV6-6|NA
TGTGCCAGCAGTTACGAACCCTACGAGCAGTACTTC
CASSYEPYEQYF
>TRBJ2-5|NA|TRBV7-9|NA
TGTGCCAGCAGCTTAGAATGGACCATAAAGCAAGAGACCCAGTACTTC
CASSLEWTIKQETQYF
>TRBJ2-7|NA|TRBV5-5|NA
TGTGCCAGCAGCTTTCTCTCGGGTAGCGAGCAGTACTTC
CASSFLSGSEQYF
>TRBJ1-3|NA|TRBV6-5|NA
TGTGCCATCAGTGAGGGAGGAAACACCATATATTTT
CAISEGGNTIYF
>TRBJ2-4|once|TRBV19|NA
TGTGCCAGTAGTATGGGACACGACAAAAACATTCAGTACTTC
CASSMGHDKNIQYF
>TRBJ1-4|NA|TRBV19|NA
TGTGCCAGTAGCTTTCAGGGATATGAAAAACTGTTTTTT
CASSFQGYEKLFF
>TRBJ2-2|NA|TRBV7-6|TRBD2
TGTGCCAGCAGCGTGATTGAGACTAGCGAGTTAGGCGGGGAGCTGTTTTTT
CASSVIETSELGGELFF
>TRBJ2-2|NA|TRBV28|TRBD2
TGTGCCAGCAGTTTATCCCCTAGCGGGAGGACCGGGGAGCTGTTTTTT
CASSLSPSGRTGELFF
>TRBJ1-1|NA|TRBV4-2|TRBD1
TGTGCCAGCAGTCCATTAGACAGGGCGAACACTGAAGCTTTCTTT
CASSPLDRANTEAFF
>TRBJ2-1|NA|TRBV4-1|TRBD2
TGCGCCAGCAGCCAAACGACTGGGACTAGCGGATACAATGAGCAGTTCTTC
CASSQTTGTSGYNEQFF